This entry is about one T cell receptor beta chain. The data originate from a study of blood T cell repertoires in COVID-19. Study background: Spain, Italy and the United States supplied samples that represented acute and convalescent COVID-19. T cells, B-cell-depleted T cells, or PBMCs provided the cDNA or gDNA that served as material.

In the source study's methods: Reference gene primers were amplified, and this amplification served to estimate nucleated cell counts. Generated by immunoSEQ multiplex PCR, the TCRdb table keeps only in-frame clones and is missing some. V, J and clone size reflect that table, while D and trimming were determined from the DNA. The sample includes about 30,000 clones, 85% to 90% seen only once; the top ten take approximately 24%. V gave up 6 bases and J gave up 4 bases, with 20 bases separating them. Germline V gene sequence: CDR1 GTSNPN, CDR2 SVGIG (reference sequence). The CDR3 sequence is 15 residues long.

This receptor was obtained from a human donor in a cohort sampled during active COVID-19. The rearrangement uses TRBV30 and TRBJ2-3, with D maybe TRBD1 (6 bases). Sequencing used peripheral blood. The CDR3 region is CACLPGAGVADTQYF. The CDR3 DNA reads as TGTGCCTGCCTCCCTGGGGCAGGGGTGGCAGATACGCAGTATTTT.